This TCR beta chain comes out of a study of CD8+CD57+ T cells in acquired aplastic anemia. Study-wide findings and caveats: Under 35 was the count of CD8+ CDR3 sequences that patients shared with controls.

Note on this clonotype: Its matching antigen is unknown.

CDR3 and TCR beta VDJ profiling relied on a genomic DNA template. One entry per CDR3 protein, called by TCRdb with MiXCR from the reads. In the table there are about 260,000 distinct CDR3 sequences, 82% of which are singletons. Germline loops: CDR1 SNHLY, CDR2 FYNNEI. The ends were cut back, 8 bases at V and 3 bases at J, with 11 bases in the middle. The length of the CDR3 is 13 residues. The patients chosen for sequencing had shown expansion of CD8+CD57+ cells (detected by flow cytometry). Every patient presented with severe acquired aplastic anemia. Patients were untreated when blood was sampled. The receptor's source is a human donor with aplastic anemia. The rearrangement joins TRBV2 to TRBJ1-5; tentatively, D is TRBD1 (6 bases). Material: sorted CD4+, CD8+, or CD8+CD57+ T cells (not recorded which) from PBMCs. The CDR3 spells CASSDSFNQPQHF. The CDR3 nucleotides read TGTGCCAGCTCGGACAGTTTCAATCAGCCCCAGCATTTT.